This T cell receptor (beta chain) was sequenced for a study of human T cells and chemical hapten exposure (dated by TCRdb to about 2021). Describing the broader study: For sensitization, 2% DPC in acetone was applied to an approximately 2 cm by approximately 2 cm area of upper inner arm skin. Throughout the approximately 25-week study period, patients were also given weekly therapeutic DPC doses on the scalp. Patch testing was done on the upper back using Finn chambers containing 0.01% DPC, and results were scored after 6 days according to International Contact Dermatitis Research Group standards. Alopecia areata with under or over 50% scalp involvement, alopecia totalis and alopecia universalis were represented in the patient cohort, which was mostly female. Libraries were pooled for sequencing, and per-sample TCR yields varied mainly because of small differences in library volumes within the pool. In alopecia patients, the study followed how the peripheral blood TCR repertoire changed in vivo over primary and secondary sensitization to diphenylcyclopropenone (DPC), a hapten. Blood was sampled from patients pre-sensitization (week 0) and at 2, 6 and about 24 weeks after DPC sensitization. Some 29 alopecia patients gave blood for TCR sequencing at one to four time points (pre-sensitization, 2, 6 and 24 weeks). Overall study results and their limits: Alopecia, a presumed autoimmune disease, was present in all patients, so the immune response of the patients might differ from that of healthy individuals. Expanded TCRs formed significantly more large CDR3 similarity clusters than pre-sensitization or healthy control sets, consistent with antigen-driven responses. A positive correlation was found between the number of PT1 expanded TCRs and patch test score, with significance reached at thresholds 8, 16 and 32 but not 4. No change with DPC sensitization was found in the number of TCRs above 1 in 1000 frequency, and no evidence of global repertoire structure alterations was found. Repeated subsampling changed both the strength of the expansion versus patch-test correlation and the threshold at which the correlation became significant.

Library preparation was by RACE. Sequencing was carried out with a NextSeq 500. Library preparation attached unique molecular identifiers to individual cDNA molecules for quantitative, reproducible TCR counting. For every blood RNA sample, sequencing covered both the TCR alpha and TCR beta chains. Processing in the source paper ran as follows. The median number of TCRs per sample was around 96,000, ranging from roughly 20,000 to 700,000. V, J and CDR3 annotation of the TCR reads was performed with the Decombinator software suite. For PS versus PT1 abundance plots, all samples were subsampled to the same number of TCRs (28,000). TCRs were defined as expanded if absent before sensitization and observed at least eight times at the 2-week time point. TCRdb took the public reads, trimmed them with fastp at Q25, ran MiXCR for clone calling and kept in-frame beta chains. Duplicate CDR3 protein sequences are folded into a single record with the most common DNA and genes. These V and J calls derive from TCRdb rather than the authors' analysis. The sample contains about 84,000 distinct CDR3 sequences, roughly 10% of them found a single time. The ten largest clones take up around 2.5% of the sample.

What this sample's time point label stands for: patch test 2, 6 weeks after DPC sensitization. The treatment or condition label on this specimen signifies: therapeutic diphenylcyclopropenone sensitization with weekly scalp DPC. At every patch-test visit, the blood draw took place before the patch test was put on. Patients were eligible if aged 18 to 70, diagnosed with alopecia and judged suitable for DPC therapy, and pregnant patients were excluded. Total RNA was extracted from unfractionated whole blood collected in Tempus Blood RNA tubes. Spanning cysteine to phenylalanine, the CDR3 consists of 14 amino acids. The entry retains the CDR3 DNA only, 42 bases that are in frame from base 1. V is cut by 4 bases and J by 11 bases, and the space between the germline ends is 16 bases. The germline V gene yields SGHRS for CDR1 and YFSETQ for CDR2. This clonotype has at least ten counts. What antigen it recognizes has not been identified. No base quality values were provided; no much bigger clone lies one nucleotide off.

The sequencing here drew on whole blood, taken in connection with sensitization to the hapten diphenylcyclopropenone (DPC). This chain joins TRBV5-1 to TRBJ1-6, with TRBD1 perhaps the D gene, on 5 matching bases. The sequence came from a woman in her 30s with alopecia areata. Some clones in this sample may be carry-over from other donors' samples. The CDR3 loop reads CASSPGTDGPPLHF. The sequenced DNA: TGCGCCAGCAGCCCGGGGACGGACGGCCCACCCCTCCACTTT.